The rows below give T cell receptor beta chains drawn from one sample of a study of shared clonotypes between healthy human individuals. Here immunoSEQ multiplex PCR was the method, and the copy in TCRdb shows in-frame clones only, minus some. The sample consists of over a million clones, about four fifths of them appearing once. The sample comprised memory CD4+ T cells from PBMCs. The origin of the receptors is a young man in good health. Some clones in this sample may be carry-over from other donors' samples. Each CDR3 is given with its conserved first and last residue. D genes are given only for firm matches. Clone size is stated in some rows and not others, as once, few, many or a class when expanded.

clone_size	d_call	v_call	j_call	cdr3_aa	cdr3_nt
.	.	TRBV29-1	TRBJ2-7	CSAGDVEQYF	TGCAGCGCAGGAGACGTCGAGCAGTACTTC
.	.	TRBV5-1	TRBJ2-7	CASSFDSYEQYF	TGCGCCAGCAGCTTCGACTCCTACGAGCAGTACTTC
.	TRBD2	TRBV5-1	TRBJ2-7	CASSMGLAGGLYEQYF	TGCGCCAGCAGCATGGGACTAGCGGGAGGGCTATACGAGCAGTACTTC
.	TRBD1	TRBV29-1	TRBJ2-1	CSVDKLGQYNEQFF	TGCAGCGTTGATAAGTTGGGACAGTACAATGAGCAGTTCTTC
few	.	TRBV15	TRBJ2-7	CATSKSRGQPYEQYF	TGTGCCACCAGCAAATCGCGAGGACAACCCTACGAGCAGTACTTC
once	.	TRBV5-1	TRBJ2-7	CASSLVAGASYEQYF	TGCGCCAGCAGCTTGGTGGCAGGGGCCTCCTACGAGCAGTACTTC
.	.	TRBV2	TRBJ1-1	CASGRQKNTEAFF	TGTGCCAGCGGAAGACAGAAAAACACTGAAGCTTTCTTT
.	TRBD2	TRBV4-3	TRBJ2-2	CASSQEFAAGGGYTGELFF	TGCGCCAGCAGCCAAGAGTTCGCAGCGGGAGGAGGGTACACCGGGGAGCTGTTTTTT
once	TRBD2	TRBV5-4	TRBJ2-7	CASSLGASGSYEQYF	TGTGCCAGCAGCTTGGGGGCTAGCGGCTCCTACGAGCAGTACTTC
.	.	TRBV5-1	TRBJ1-5	CASSLFGHSNQPQHF	TGCGCCAGCAGCTTGTTCGGTCACTCCAATCAGCCCCAGCATTTT
.	.	TRBV29-1	TRBJ2-2	CSANRVGGELFF	TGCAGCGCCAACAGGGTGGGTGGGGAGCTGTTTTTT
few	TRBD1	TRBV19	TRBJ1-2	CASSITGGAYGYTF	TGTGCCAGTAGTATAACAGGGGGCGCGTATGGCTACACCTTC
.	TRBD2	TRBV29-1	TRBJ2-2	CSVVGTSGTTTNTGELFF	TGCAGCGTTGTGGGGACTAGCGGGACAACTACGAACACCGGGGAGCTGTTTTTT
once	.	TRBV19	TRBJ1-4	CASRFAGETTNEKLFF	TGTGCCAGTAGGTTCGCAGGGGAAACAACTAATGAAAAACTGTTTTTT
.	TRBD1	TRBV7-2	TRBJ1-4	CASSLAPGRGQYGALNEKLFF	TGTGCCAGCAGCTTAGCCCCCGGGAGGGGGCAGTATGGGGCCCTGAATGAAAAACTGTTTTTT
.	TRBD2	TRBV9	TRBJ2-7	CASSVTGTSGHEQYF	TGTGCCAGCAGCGTTACCGGGACTAGCGGCCACGAGCAGTACTTC
.	.	TRBV5-4	TRBJ1-5	CASSKGKGNQPQHF	TGTGCCAGCAGTAAAGGGAAGGGCAATCAGCCCCAGCATTTT
.	.	TRBV2	TRBJ1-6	CASRGTVRPLHF	TGTGCCAGCAGGGGGACCGTCCGTCCCCTCCACTTT
.	.	TRBV5-5	TRBJ2-1	CASSSREFVFF	TGTGCCAGTTCTAGTCGGGAGTTTGTGTTCTTC
.	.	TRBV7-8	TRBJ1-5	CASSQMPGVSNQPQHF	TGTGCCAGCAGCCAAATGCCAGGGGTTAGCAATCAGCCCCAGCATTTT
.	TRBD1	TRBV5-1	TRBJ2-3	CASSTTGTGEDTQYF	TGCGCCAGCAGTACAACCGGGACAGGGGAAGATACGCAGTATTTT
.	TRBD1	TRBV11-2	TRBJ2-2	CASSYRAGTGAGELFF	TGTGCCAGCAGCTACCGCGCGGGGACAGGGGCCGGGGAGCTGTTTTTT
.	.	TRBV19	TRBJ2-7	CASSIRPYEEQYF	TGTGCCAGTAGTATACGGCCATACGAGGAGCAGTACTTC
few	.	TRBV23-1	TRBJ1-1	CASTATTELNTEAFF	TGCGCCAGCACGGCGACGACAGAACTGAACACTGAAGCTTTCTTT
.	TRBD2	TRBV19	TRBJ2-7	CASSDQREGNYEQYF	TGTGCCAGTAGTGACCAGCGGGAGGGCAACTACGAGCAGTACTTC
.	.	TRBV9	TRBJ2-3	CASSVQVGYTDTQYF	TGTGCCAGCAGCGTACAGGTTGGGTATACAGATACGCAGTATTTT
few	.	TRBV29-1	TRBJ2-5	CSAMGASQETQYF	TGCAGCGCTATGGGGGCTTCCCAGGAGACCCAGTACTTC
.	.	TRBV2	TRBJ1-5	CASSVANQPQHF	TGTGCCAGCAGTGTTGCTAATCAGCCCCAGCATTTT
.	.	TRBV4-2	TRBJ2-1	CASSLASGWSSYNEQFF	TGTGCCAGCAGCTTAGCATCGGGGTGGAGCTCCTACAATGAGCAGTTCTTC
few	TRBD2	TRBV9	TRBJ2-1	CASSSQGLARGTIEQFF	TGTGCCAGCAGCTCCCAGGGACTAGCGAGGGGTACAATTGAGCAGTTCTTC
.	.	TRBV11-2	TRBJ2-7	CASSLGLVESQYF	TGTGCCAGCAGCTTAGGGTTAGTCGAGTCCCAGTACTTC
.	.	TRBV20-1	TRBJ2-2	CSASSVGELFF	TGCAGTGCTAGTTCCGTCGGGGAGCTGTTTTTT
many	TRBD2	TRBV7-8	TRBJ2-7	CASSLGVLRVAGVSYEQYF	TGTGCCAGCAGCTTAGGTGTCCTCCGGGTAGCGGGAGTCTCCTACGAGCAGTACTTC
.	.	TRBV6-1	TRBJ2-7	CASSEAEGGYF	TGTGCCAGCAGTGAAGCGGAAGGAGGGTACTTC
.	.	TRBV5-1	TRBJ2-7	CASSSMGNYEQYF	TGCGCCAGCAGCTCAATGGGGAACTACGAGCAGTACTTC
.	TRBD1	TRBV10-3	TRBJ1-2	CAISEPGQGEGLHDGYTF	TGTGCCATCAGTGAGCCGGGACAGGGAGAGGGGCTTCATGACGGCTACACCTTC
.	.	TRBV7-9	TRBJ2-5	CASSHGASETQYF	TGTGCCAGCAGCCACGGAGCGAGTGAGACCCAGTACTTC
.	.	TRBV30	TRBJ2-7	CAWSWGSEQYF	TGTGCCTGGAGTTGGGGGTCCGAGCAGTACTTC
once	TRBD1	TRBV5-1	TRBJ2-7	CASSGDRGAYEQYF	TGCGCCAGCAGCGGGGACAGGGGAGCCTACGAGCAGTACTTC
.	TRBD1	TRBV5-1	TRBJ1-2	CASSWGQVDYGYTF	TGCGCCAGCAGCTGGGGACAGGTTGACTATGGCTACACCTTC
.	.	TRBV20-1	TRBJ2-7	CSASADKRGYF	TGCAGTGCTAGTGCAGATAAAAGGGGGTACTTC
.	.	TRBV5-6	TRBJ1-1	CASSSEAHTEAFF	TGTGCCAGCAGCTCGGAAGCGCACACTGAAGCTTTCTTT
.	TRBD1	TRBV5-4	TRBJ1-1	CASSPEDRENTEAFF	TGTGCCAGCAGCCCAGAAGACAGGGAGAACACTGAAGCTTTCTTT
once	TRBD2	TRBV7-2	TRBJ2-7	CASSLAGRESNEQYF	TGTGCCAGCAGCTTAGCTGGGCGGGAGAGTAACGAGCAGTACTTC
.	TRBD2	TRBV7-2	TRBJ2-7	CASSSGLAFSEQYF	TGTGCCAGCAGCTCGGGACTAGCGTTCTCCGAGCAGTACTTC
.	.	TRBV5-1	TRBJ1-2	CASSPLPNYGYTF	TGCGCCAGCAGTCCTCTACCAAACTATGGCTACACCTTC
.	.	TRBV2	TRBJ1-2	CASSELVRGYGGYTF	TGTGCCAGCAGTGAACTGGTGCGAGGGTATGGTGGCTACACCTTC
.	TRBD1	TRBV6-1	TRBJ1-5	CASRSRGNQPQHF	TGTGCCAGCAGATCCAGGGGGAATCAGCCCCAGCATTTT
.	.	TRBV7-2	TRBJ1-3	CASSLWGDGNTIYF	TGTGCCAGCAGCCTCTGGGGTGATGGAAACACCATATATTTT
.	.	TRBV30	TRBJ1-4	CAWSLTRGGKLFF	TGTGCCTGGAGTCTGACCCGGGGGGGAAAACTGTTTTTT
.	.	TRBV9	TRBJ1-2	CASSVDTSNYGYTF	TGTGCCAGCAGCGTAGACACCTCTAACTATGGCTACACCTTC
.	.	TRBV10-2	TRBJ2-7	CASSDGVLGEQYF	TGCGCCAGCAGTGATGGGGTCTTGGGCGAGCAGTACTTC
.	.	TRBV5-5	TRBJ1-1	CASSWDQGYTEAFF	TGTGCCAGCAGCTGGGATCAGGGGTACACTGAAGCTTTCTTT
.	.	TRBV30	TRBJ1-4	CAWSAPQKLFF	TGTGCCTGGAGTGCACCGCAAAAACTGTTTTTT
.	TRBD1	TRBV29-1	TRBJ1-2	CSVAETGLDYGYTF	TGCAGCGTGGCGGAGACAGGGTTGGACTATGGCTACACCTTC
.	.	TRBV9	TRBJ1-5	CASSASLYSNQPQHF	TGTGCCAGCAGCGCTAGTCTGTATAGCAATCAGCCCCAGCATTTT
.	.	TRBV5-8	TRBJ1-3	CASSLGRLSGNTIYF	TGTGCCAGCAGCTTGGGGCGGCTCTCTGGAAACACCATATATTTT
.	TRBD1	TRBV4-3	TRBJ2-1	CASSQEGTASYNEQFF	TGCGCCAGCAGCCAAGAGGGGACAGCATCCTACAATGAGCAGTTCTTC
few	TRBD1	TRBV7-2	TRBJ1-1	CASSRRTGRTEAFF	TGTGCCAGCAGCCGCCGGACAGGGCGGACTGAAGCTTTCTTT